This is a list of T cell receptor beta chains from one sample in a study of blood T cell repertoires in COVID-19. Assay used: immunoSEQ multiplex PCR; TCRdb lists only in-frame clones, some missing. The sample contains 150,000 to 200,000 clones, about 85% of which appear only once. The sequencing sample was made of peripheral blood. All receptors come from a man in his 60s with active or convalescent COVID-19. Both conserved end residues are part of each CDR3. A D gene is named only where the DNA matches it firmly. The size of a clone is reported for some rows only, either as once, few or many, or as a class for expanded clones.

>TRBD1|TRBJ2-7|.|14|TRBV6-1
TGTGCCAGCAGTGAGACAGGGGAAATCTACGAGCAGTACTTC
CASSETGEIYEQYF
>.|TRBJ1-5|.|15|TRBV6-5
TGTGCCAGCATGAGGGGAGAGGGGGAATATCAGCCCCAGCATTTT
CASMRGEGEYQPQHF
>TRBD1|TRBJ2-1|.|13|TRBV24-1
TGTGCCACCAGGGGACAGGGTAACAATGAGCAGTTCTTC
CATRGQGNNEQFF
>TRBD2|TRBJ2-3|.|17|TRBV4-1
TGCGCCAGCAGCCAAGCACCGACTAGCGGGGGGAAAGATACGCAGTATTTT
CASSQAPTSGGKDTQYF
>.|TRBJ2-4|.|15|TRBV29-1
TGCAGCGTTGAAGGGGGGGGGCTAGCCAAAAACATTCAGTACTTC
CSVEGGGLAKNIQYF
>TRBD2|TRBJ2-1|.|15|TRBV11-3
TGTGCCAGCAGCCTGTGGACTAGCCGCTACAATGAGCAGTTCTTC
CASSLWTSRYNEQFF
>TRBD2|TRBJ2-2|.|13|TRBV6-6
TGTGCCAGCAGTAGGACTAGCGGGTTCCCGGTGTTTTTT
CASSRTSGFPVFF
>.|TRBJ2-7|once|15|TRBV5-1
TGCGCCAGCAGCCCACCCGGGACGCGGGCGGGAGAGCAGTACTTC
CASSPPGTRAGEQYF
>.|TRBJ1-1|.|17|TRBV5-6
TGTGCCAGCAGCTTGGAGCACCAGAGGACAGCGAACACTGAAGCTTTCTTT
CASSLEHQRTANTEAFF
>TRBD1|TRBJ2-3|.|15|TRBV2
TGTGCCAGCAGTGATCGGGACAGGGTAGCAGATACGCAGTATTTT
CASSDRDRVADTQYF
>TRBD2|TRBJ2-2|.|16|TRBV18
TGTGCCAGCTCGCGCTCACTAGCGGAGAACACCGGGGAGCTGTTTTTT
CASSRSLAENTGELFF
>.|TRBJ2-7|.|14|TRBV2
TGTGCCAGCAGTGTGAAGGGGCTTCCCTACGAGCAGTACTTC
CASSVKGLPYEQYF
>.|TRBJ2-7|.|14|TRBV7-6
TGTGCCAGCAGCTTAATGCCATTAGTTAACGAGCAGTACTTC
CASSLMPLVNEQYF
>TRBD1|TRBJ1-5|.|15|TRBV4-2
TGTGCCAGCAGCCAAGAAGGGCAGGGGGGTCAGCCCCAGCATTTT
CASSQEGQGGQPQHF
>TRBD1|TRBJ1-5|.|15|TRBV9
TGTGCCAGCAGCGCGGGACAGGGGGCATCTCAGCCCCAGCATTTT
CASSAGQGASQPQHF
>TRBD2|TRBJ2-3|.|14|TRBV7-2
TGTGCCAGCAGCAGACTAGCGGGGCGAGATACGCAGTATTTT
CASSRLAGRDTQYF